A selection of T cell receptor beta chains follows, all from one sample in a study of blood T cell repertoires in COVID-19. The table came from immunoSEQ multiplex PCR; TCRdb's copy has only in-frame clones and leaves some out. The sample gives over 100,000 clones, 70% to 90% of which show up once; around 4.7% is in the top ten. The sequenced sample consisted of peripheral blood. Receptor source: a middle-aged man with acute or convalescent COVID-19. Each CDR3 is given with its conserved first and last residue. The D gene is left open where the match is weak. Expanded clones get a size class; other rows say once, few or many, or leave the size out.

>TRBJ2-7|TRBV18|-|-
TGTGCCAGCTCACCTAGTGTAGGGGGGGGGCCCCTCTACGAGCAGTACTTC
CASSPSVGGGPLYEQYF
>TRBJ1-1|TRBV30|-|-
TGTGCCTGGAGTCAGGGGAGGGGTTACACTGAAGCTTTCTTT
CAWSQGRGYTEAFF
>TRBJ1-5|TRBV6-5|-|-
TGTGCCAGCGAGCGGGATCCCACCAATCAGCCCCAGCATTTT
CASERDPTNQPQHF
>TRBJ2-2|TRBV18|-|-
TGTGCCAGCTCACCACTGAGCGGGTCGAACACCGGGGAGCTGTTTTTT
CASSPLSGSNTGELFF
>TRBJ2-1|TRBV15|-|-
TGTGCCACCAGCAGAGAAGCAGGGCTTCGGGACAATGAGCAGTTCTTC
CATSREAGLRDNEQFF
>TRBJ2-7|TRBV5-5|-|-
TGTGCCAGCAGCTTGGGTTTAGAGCAGTACTTC
CASSLGLEQYF
>TRBJ2-2|TRBV6-5|TRBD1|-
TGTGCCGTACAGGGACAGGGTGGGACCGGGGAGCTGTTTTTT
CAVQGQGGTGELFF
>TRBJ2-1|TRBV7-3|TRBD2|-
TGTGCCAGCAGCTCGCGAAATGCGGGGCGGGGGAATGAGCAGTTCTTC
CASSSRNAGRGNEQFF
>TRBJ2-1|TRBV2|TRBD2|-
TGTGCCAGCCGGGAGGCGGGCGCAAGCTCCTACAATGAGCAGTTCTTC
CASREAGASSYNEQFF
>TRBJ2-1|TRBV29-1|-|-
TGCAGCACTATCGGCGTCATCGATGAGCAGTTCTTC
CSTIGVIDEQFF
>TRBJ1-4|TRBV23-1|-|-
TGCGCCAGCGATCCCCTATACAGGGTAAATGAAAAACTGTTTTTT
CASDPLYRVNEKLFF
>TRBJ2-3|TRBV9|-|-
TGTGCCAGCAGCGTAGGACAGGCAAAGGATACGCAGTATTTT
CASSVGQAKDTQYF
>TRBJ1-1|TRBV18|-|-
TGTGCCAGCTCACCACTAAGACAGAACACTGAAGCTTTCTTT
CASSPLRQNTEAFF
>TRBJ1-1|TRBV4-1|TRBD1|-
TGCGCCAGCAGCCAAGTCCCACAGGGGACTGAAGCTTTCTTT
CASSQVPQGTEAFF
>TRBJ1-1|TRBV30|TRBD1|-
TGTGCCTGGCTCAGGGACAGTAGGAGCACTGAAGCTTTCTTT
CAWLRDSRSTEAFF
>TRBJ2-1|TRBV5-6|TRBD2|-
TGTGCCAGCAGTCTAGCGGGATTCAAGAACAATGAGCAGTTCTTC
CASSLAGFKNNEQFF
>TRBJ2-7|TRBV25-1|-|-
TGTGCCAGCAGTGAATCAGGGGACCTCTACGAGCAGTACTTC
CASSESGDLYEQYF
>TRBJ2-1|TRBV5-8|TRBD1|-
TGTGCCAGCAGCCCGGACAGGGGGTCTTACAATGAGCAGTTCTTC
CASSPDRGSYNEQFF
>TRBJ1-5|TRBV19|TRBD1|-
TGTGCCAGTATGGGGACAGGGGGCCCTCAGCCCCAGCATTTT
CASMGTGGPQPQHF
>TRBJ2-2|TRBV7-3|-|-
TGTGCCAGCAGCTCTATACGTTCCGGGGAGCTGTTTTTT
CASSSIRSGELFF
>TRBJ1-1|TRBV5-5|-|once
TGTGCCAGCACCAAAACAGTGAACACTGAAGCTTTCTTT
CASTKTVNTEAFF
>TRBJ2-7|TRBV5-1|-|-
TGCGCCAGCAGCTTGGTAGCGGCTAGCCCCTCCTACGAGCAGTACTTC
CASSLVAASPSYEQYF